This passage covers 4 T cell receptor beta chains from one sample sequenced in a study of long-term antiretroviral therapy in people with HIV. The run of the v3.0 immunoSEQ assay was at survey level. TCRdb keeps only in-frame clones here, not all; method: immunoSEQ multiplex PCR. The sample lists roughly 10,000 clones, 60% to 80% occurring once. The sample consisted of unsorted PBMCs, taken 0.4 years before starting antiretroviral therapy. The receptors here all came from a man between 25 and 39 years old with HIV.

This clone was seen only once. The rearrangement joins TRBV7-8 to TRBJ2-7; a weak D match, TRBD1 (6 bases). CDR3 length: 13 amino acids. V lost 2 bases to trimming and J lost 7 bases, with 12 bases between them. Germline V gives CDR1 SGHVS, CDR2 FQNEAQ. CDR3 in amino acids: CASSLMTQGEQYF. The CDR3 DNA is TGTGCCAGCAGCTTAATGACACAGGGTGAGCAGTACTTC.

The chain uses TRBV13 and TRBJ1-1; weak D call: TRBD1 (6 bases). In germline, CDR1 is PRHDT, CDR2 FYEKMQ (reference sequence). The ends were cut back, 5 bases at V and 0 bases at J, with 16 bases in the middle. CDR3 length: 16 amino acids. CDR3 in amino acids: CASSEDQGPMNTEAFF. For the CDR3, the DNA is TGTGCCAGCAGCGAGGACCAGGGGCCGATGAACACTGAAGCTTTCTTT. The variable domain in full, with the rest retrieved from reference TRBV13 and TRBJ1-1, is AAGVIQSPRHLIKEKRETATLKCYPIPRHDTVYWYQQGPGQDPQFLISFYEKMQSDKGSIPDRFSAQQFSDYHSELNMSSLELGDSALYFCASSEDQGPMNTEAFFGQGTRLTVV.

The CDR3 bases are TGTGCCAGCAGTCTCGGATGGGGGAACGAGCAGTACTTC. Translated: CASSLGWGNEQYF. The rearrangement links TRBV6-1 to TRBJ2-7; D tentatively reads TRBD1 or TRBD2 (5 bases each). Germline V gives CDR1 MNHNS, CDR2 SASEGT. This CDR3 is built from 13 residues. V was pared by 5 bases and J by 5 bases, with 13 bases between.

By share, this clone counts as medium-sized. V and J are TRBV9 and TRBJ1-5; no clear D gene. Germline V gene data show CDR1 as SGDLS and CDR2 as YYNGEE. The CDR3 is 15 residues long. V lost 2 bases, J lost 1 base, and 10 bases lay in between. This CDR3 reads CASSVDSGSNQPQHF. The CDR3 DNA follows: TGTGCCAGCAGCGTGGACTCAGGCAGCAATCAGCCCCAGCATTTT. The full variable domain, rest sourced from reference TRBV9 and TRBJ1-5, is DSGVTQTPKHLITATGQRVTLRCSPRSGDLSVYWYQQSLDQGLQFLIQYYNGEERAKGNILERFSAQQFPDLHSELNLSSLELGDSALYFCASSVDSGSNQPQHFGDGTRLSIL.